This entry features one T cell receptor beta chain sequence. The study drew participants aged about 18 to 95 years from 24 US areas. Allocation to cohorts depended on clinical history reported by the participants. These data come from a study of blood T cell repertoires in COVID-19. Study at large: Sites across the United States, Italy and Spain contributed samples from acute and convalescent COVID-19. Sample material is recorded as cDNA or gDNA derived from T cells, B-cell-depleted T cells, or PBMCs.

Data came from immunoSEQ multiplex PCR; TCRdb stores just in-frame clones and leaves some out. This repertoire shows about 300,000 clones, 89% found once; its top ten account for 2.5% to 3%. Looked up from germline, CDR1 is SGHRS and CDR2 is YFSETQ. The CDR3 is 16 amino acids. Trimming took 2 bases from V and 7 from J; bases not matched to a gene: 11. Source material: PBMCs or T cells enriched from blood (not recorded which). The source is a woman between 45 and 65 years old who had been exposed to COVID-19. J is TRBJ2-2 and V is TRBV5-1; 7 bases are a match to TRBD1. CDR3 in amino acids: CASSFNGQGVGGELFF. DNA for the CDR3: TGCGCCAGCAGCTTTAATGGGCAGGGGGTCGGCGGGGAGCTGTTTTTT.